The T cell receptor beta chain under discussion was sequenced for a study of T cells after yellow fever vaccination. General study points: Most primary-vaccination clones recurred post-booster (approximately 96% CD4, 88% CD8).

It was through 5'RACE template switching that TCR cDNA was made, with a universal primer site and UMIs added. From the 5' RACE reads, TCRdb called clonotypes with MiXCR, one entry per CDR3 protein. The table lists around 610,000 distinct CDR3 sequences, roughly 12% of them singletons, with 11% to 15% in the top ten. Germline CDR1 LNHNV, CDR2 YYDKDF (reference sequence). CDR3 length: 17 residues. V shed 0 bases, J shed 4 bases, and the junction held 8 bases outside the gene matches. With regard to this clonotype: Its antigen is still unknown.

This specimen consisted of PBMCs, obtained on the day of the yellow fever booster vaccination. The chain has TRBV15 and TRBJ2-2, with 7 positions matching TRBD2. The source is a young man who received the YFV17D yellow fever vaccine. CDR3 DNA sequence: TGTGCCACCAGCAGAGATCTCGGGGGGAGTGGCACCGGGGAGCTGTTTTTT. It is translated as CATSRDLGGSGTGELFF.